These 28 T cell receptor beta chains were all obtained from the same sample, sequenced in a study of T cells in Graves' hyperthyroidism and ophthalmopathy. Regions amplified from RNA transcripts were the TCR beta CDR3 regions. First-round RT-PCR targeting the TCR CDR3 was performed with the HTBI primer set. TCRdb itself ran the multiplex PCR reads through MiXCR, one entry per CDR3 protein. The data contain approximately 380,000 distinct CDR3 sequences, about 20% of them singletons. Material: blood. All receptors derive from a young woman with Graves' hyperthyroidism.

This clonotype has ten or more counts. The V call is TRBV7-2, the J call TRBJ2-5; 9 nucleotides line up with TRBD2. The CDR3 has 14 amino acids. Germline CDR1 reads SGHTA; CDR2 reads FQGNSA. The V gene end was trimmed by 3 bases and the J gene end by 4 bases; junction bases not matched to a gene: 3. CDR3 DNA sequence: TGTGCCAGCAGCTTCAGCGGGGGGCCAGAGACCCAGTACTTC. Protein: CASSFSGGPETQYF.

The sample holds many counts of this clonotype. This chain uses TRBV10-3 with TRBJ2-7; 7 positions match TRBD1. Germline CDR1 ENHRY, CDR2 SYGVKD. The V segment lost 5 bases and the J segment 5 bases; nucleotides outside the gene matches: 3. CDR3 length equals 12 residues. CDR3 sequence (DNA): TGTGCCATCAGTTATCAGGGGGACGAGCAGTACTTC. Its protein product is CAISYQGDEQYF.

This clonotype was seen repeatedly, ten times or more. The chain joins TRBV27 to TRBJ1-5; a weak D match, TRBD1 (6 bases). Looked up from germline, CDR1 is MNHEY and CDR2 is SMNVEV (reference sequence). The CDR3 loop spans 16 amino acids. Trimming took off 7 bases at V and 2 bases at J, with 18 bases between the two ends. This chain's CDR3 is CASTPVGKGGNQPQHF. For the CDR3, the DNA is TGTGCCAGCACCCCGGTGGGCAAGGGGGGCAATCAGCCCCAGCATTTT.

This clonotype was detected many times. V and J are TRBV9 and TRBJ1-3, with D uncertain. The CDR3 covers 14 residues. Germline assignment: CDR1 SGDLS and CDR2 YYNGEE. V gave up 0 bases and J gave up 7 bases, with 11 bases separating them. This CDR3 is CASSVAGNGNTIYF. In nucleotides, the CDR3 is TGTGCCAGCAGCGTAGCGGGGAACGGGAACACCATATATTTT.

Points on this clonotype: A read error may produce the germline difference seen at one junction end. This chain joins TRBV7-2 and TRBJ1-2; D may be TRBD1 (5 bases). The CDR3 totals 13 residues. Germline V gene sequence: CDR1 SGHTA, CDR2 FQGNSA. The CDR3 region is CASMREGTYGHTF. The CDR3 DNA sequence: TGTGCCAGCATGAGAGAGGGGACTTATGGCCACACCTTC. Full variable domain (rest looked up from reference TRBV7-2 and TRBJ1-2): GAGVSQSPSNKVTEKGKDVELRCDPISGHTALYWYRQSLGQGLEFLIYFQGNSAPDKSGLPSDRFSAERTGGSVSTLTIQRTQQEDSAVYLCASMREGTYGHTFGSGTRLTVV.

This clonotype came up many times. The chain has TRBV7-9 and TRBJ2-7; D gene unclear. Germline V CDR1 and CDR2: SEHNR, FQNEAQ (reference sequence). This CDR3 has 11 amino acids. The V end lost 3 bases, the J end lost 6 bases, and 6 bases lay between the germline ends. The CDR3 reads CASSLQGEQYF. The CDR3 coding sequence is TGTGCCAGCAGCTTGCAAGGCGAGCAGTACTTC. The full variable domain, with the rest looked up from reference TRBV7-9 and TRBJ2-7, is DTGVSQNPRHKITKRGQNVTFRCDPISEHNRLYWYRQTLGQGPEFLTYFQNEAQLEKSRLLSDRFSAERPKGSFSTLEIQRTEQGDSAMYLCASSLQGEQYFGPGTRLTVT.

This clonotype was seen many times. The chain is built from TRBV6-5 and TRBJ1-1; unclear D gene. The germline V gene encodes CDR1 MNHEY and CDR2 SVGAGI. V lost 5 bases, J lost 4 bases, and 14 bases lay in between. The CDR3 runs to 14 residues. Here the CDR3 reads CASSLGEHPTEAFF. The CDR3 region has the DNA TGTGCCAGCAGTCTTGGGGAACATCCCACTGAAGCTTTCTTT.

The sample holds many counts of this clonotype. The rearrangement links TRBV15 to TRBJ2-7; no clear D gene. Trimming cost V 0 bases and J 0 bases, with 15 bases left between them. Germline V gene data show CDR1 as LNHNV and CDR2 as YYDKDF (reference sequence). The CDR3 contains 17 residues. CDR3 nucleotide sequence: TGTGCCACCAGCAGAGATCAATCGGTGTCCCGCTCCTACGAGCAGTACTTC. As protein: CATSRDQSVSRSYEQYF.

This clonotype has at least ten counts. J is TRBJ2-7 and V is TRBV11-2, with 7 nucleotides matching TRBD2. Germline trimming cut 0 bases from V and 4 bases from J; bases unmatched to any gene: 9. Germline V gene sequence: CDR1 SGHAT, CDR2 FQNNGV. The CDR3 runs to 16 residues. The CDR3 DNA reads TGTGCCAGCAGCTTAGATCTGGGCAGGCGGGGGTACGAGCAGTACTTC. Translated, it gives CASSLDLGRRGYEQYF.

Ten or more counts support this clonotype. V is TRBV12-3 or TRBV12-4 and J is TRBJ2-3; D not resolved. V was trimmed by 1 base and J by 6 bases, leaving 11 bases between them. The CDR3 has 14 amino acids. CDR3 nucleotide sequence: TGTGCCAGCAGTTTAGTGGGCGAGCGCGATACGCAGTATTTT. It codes for CASSLVGERDTQYF.

This clonotype was counted ten times or more. The V and J genes are TRBV6-5 and TRBJ2-7; 7 nucleotides agree with TRBD1. The CDR3 extends over 15 amino acids. V was clipped by 0 bases and J by 3 bases; unmatched bases: 5. Germline V CDR1 and CDR2: MNHEY, SVGAGI. The CDR3 sequence is CASSYSTGLVYEQYF. The CDR3 DNA reads as TGTGCCAGCAGTTACTCGACAGGGCTTGTCTACGAGCAGTACTTC.

This clonotype was counted at least ten times. The gene calls are TRBV6-1 and TRBJ2-5; D possibly matches TRBD1 or TRBD2 (5 bases each). CDR3 length equals 14 residues. Trimming took 7 bases from V and 0 from J, leaving 12 bases between them. The germline CDR1 and CDR2 sequences are MNHNS and SASEGT. In DNA form, the CDR3 reads TGTGCCAGCAAAAGGGACGCACACCAAGAGACCCAGTACTTC. Its protein is CASKRDAHQETQYF.

This rearrangement joins TRBV20-1 to TRBJ2-5, with D tentatively TRBD2 (6 bases). The V end lost 0 bases, the J end lost 8 bases, and 13 bases lay between the germline ends. The CDR3 spans 13 residues. The germline V gene encodes CDR1 DFQATT and CDR2 SNEGSKA (reference sequence). CDR3 sequence: CSARDPTRGTQYF. The CDR3 DNA sequence: TGCAGTGCTAGAGATCCAACGCGGGGAACCCAGTACTTC.

This clonotype was seen ten or more times. The chain recombines TRBV6-1 with TRBJ1-2, with 8 positions matching TRBD1. The junction had 7 bases not matched to a gene; V was cut back by 5 bases and J by 8 bases. Per germline, CDR1 MNHNS and CDR2 SASEGT. The CDR3 sequence is 13 residues long. The CDR3 protein is CASSPGQAFGYTF. CDR3 DNA sequence: TGTGCCAGCAGTCCGGGACAGGCGTTCGGCTACACCTTC.

The CDR3 sequence: CASSEGAAETQYF. The CDR3 DNA reads as TGTGCCAGCTCCGAGGGGGCGGCCGAGACCCAGTACTTC. The chain recombines TRBV18 with TRBJ2-5; 7 positions match TRBD1. In germline, CDR1 is KGHSH, CDR2 LQKENI. The CDR3 extends over 13 amino acids. V lost 6 bases and J lost 5; bases outside the gene matches: 6.

This chain uses TRBV7-9 with TRBJ2-7; TRBD1 or TRBD2 may be the D gene (5 bases each). Per germline, CDR1 SEHNR and CDR2 FQNEAQ (reference sequence). The CDR3 runs 13 residues. Trimming left V 4 bases short and J 6 bases short, with 13 bases between. In nucleotides, the CDR3 is TGTGCCAGCAGCTCGGGGCCGGCCGCCGAGCAGTACTTC. Protein sequence: CASSSGPAAEQYF. The whole variable domain, remainder taken from reference TRBV7-9 and TRBJ2-7, is DTGVSQNPRHKITKRGQNVTFRCDPISEHNRLYWYRQTLGQGPEFLTYFQNEAQLEKSRLLSDRFSAERPKGSFSTLEIQRTEQGDSAMYLCASSSGPAAEQYFGPGTRLTVT.

This clonotype was seen many times. The V and J genes are TRBV30 and TRBJ2-2; D remains ambiguous. CDR1 and CDR2 from the germline V gene are GTSNPN and SVGIG (reference sequence). This CDR3 region has 12 residues. Trimming removed 2 bases from V and 5 bases from J, with 6 bases in between. Written as DNA, the CDR3 is TGTGCCTGGAGTACCCAGACCGGGGAGCTGTTTTTT. Translated, it gives CAWSTQTGELFF. Full variable domain (rest looked up from reference TRBV30 and TRBJ2-2): SQTIHQWPATLVQPVGSPLSLECTVEGTSNPNLYWYRQAAGRGLQLLFYSVGIGQISSEVPQNLSASRPQDRQFILSSKKLLLSDSGFYLCAWSTQTGELFFGEGSRLTVL.

The sample holds many counts of this clonotype. This rearrangement joins TRBV6-1 to TRBJ2-5; D gene ambiguous. V was trimmed by 10 bases and J by 3 bases, leaving 6 bases between them. The length of the CDR3 is 10 residues. CDR1 and CDR2 from the germline V gene are MNHNS and SASEGT. CDR3 sequence (DNA): TGTGCCACCCAAGAAGAGACCCAGTACTTC. This codes for CATQEETQYF.

This clonotype was counted ten times or more. V usage is TRBV20-1 and J usage is TRBJ2-7; D gene unclear. V was pared by 2 bases and J by 3 bases, with 8 bases between. The CDR3 extends over 12 amino acids. Germline lookup yields CDR1 DFQATT and CDR2 SNEGSKA (reference sequence). CDR3 sequence (DNA): TGCAGTGCTAGAAGGGCGGACTACGAGCAGTACTTC. Protein product: CSARRADYEQYF.

This clonotype was seen repeatedly, ten times or more. This sequence joins TRBV7-2 and TRBJ1-2; no clear D gene. The CDR3 covers 13 residues. CDR1 and CDR2 from the germline V gene are SGHTA and FQGNSA. Trimming cost V 5 bases and J 6 bases, with 13 bases left between them. CDR3 residues: CASSDLRWDGYTF. The CDR3 coding sequence is TGTGCCAGCAGCGACCTTAGGTGGGATGGCTACACCTTC.

There are many counts of this clonotype. This chain uses TRBV6-1 with TRBJ2-7; the D is unclear. Germline V lookup: CDR1 MNHNS, CDR2 SASEGT. This CDR3 has 12 residues. V lost 6 bases, J lost 3 bases, and 9 bases lay in between. This chain's CDR3 is CASSERGYEQYF. The CDR3 DNA reads TGTGCCAGCAGCGAACGTGGCTACGAGCAGTACTTC.

This clonotype has a single count. Given a much more abundant clone one base away, this may be a read error. The CDR3 does not end in the conserved phenylalanine or tryptophan, so this is likely a read error. This chain links TRBV5-1 with TRBJ1-2; a possible D gene is TRBD1 (6 bases). This CDR3 is built from 12 residues. Trimming shortened V by 9 bases and J by 7 bases, and 16 bases separated the two germline ends. CDR1 SGHRS and CDR2 YFSETQ come from the germline V gene. The CDR3 spells CATTQGVGGYTV. DNA of the CDR3: TGCGCCACGACACAGGGAGTCGGTGGCTACACCGTC.

This clonotype was seen only a few times. The chain is built from TRBV3-1 and TRBJ1-1; D uncertain. Germline V gene data show CDR1 as LGHDT and CDR2 as YNNKEL (reference sequence). The CDR3 contains 13 residues. The V end lost 3 bases, the J end lost 0 bases, and 5 bases lay between the germline ends. The CDR3: CASSHAMNTEAFF. The CDR3 DNA sequence: TGTGCCAGCAGCCACGCAATGAACACTGAAGCTTTCTTT.

Many counts were recorded for this clonotype. This chain joins TRBV7-8 and TRBJ2-2; 7 bases align to TRBD1. This CDR3 is 13 amino acids long. Germline V lookup: CDR1 SGHVS, CDR2 FQNEAQ. With 6 bases clipped from V and 4 bases from J, the junction kept 2 bases outside the gene matches. The CDR3 is CASRTGVTGELFF. Written as DNA, the CDR3 is TGTGCCAGCAGAACAGGGGTCACCGGGGAGCTGTTTTTT.

This clonotype was observed at least ten times. The CDR3 spells CASSLVPQGTGNQPQHF. DNA of the CDR3: TGCGCCAGCAGCTTGGTCCCACAGGGAACAGGCAATCAGCCCCAGCATTTT. This chain uses TRBV5-1 with TRBJ1-5, with D possibly being TRBD1 (6 bases). CDR3 size: 17 residues. V was pared by 0 bases and J by 2 bases, with 15 bases between. Per the germline V gene, CDR1 is SGHRS and CDR2 is YFSETQ.

This clonotype was detected ten times or more. The V call is TRBV6-5, the J call TRBJ2-2; the D gene is possibly TRBD1 (6 bases). Trimming took 5 bases from V and 5 from J, leaving 12 bases between them. There are 14 residues in the CDR3. Per germline, CDR1 MNHEY and CDR2 SVGAGI. The CDR3 DNA reads as TGTGCCAGCAGTATACAGGGTTGGACCGGGGAGCTGTTTTTT. This translates into CASSIQGWTGELFF.

This clonotype was seen many times. The rearrangement uses TRBV5-5 and TRBJ2-5; D is unresolved. This CDR3 has 12 amino acids. Per germline, CDR1 SGHKS and CDR2 YYEKEE (reference sequence). Trimming cost V 1 base and J 13 bases, with 14 bases left between them. CDR3 sequence (DNA): TGTGCCAGCAGCTTGAATTCGGGCCCGGGGTACTTC. Its translation: CASSLNSGPGYF.

This clonotype has a single count. The rearrangement joins TRBV6-1 to TRBJ2-7, with D possibly TRBD2 on 6 matching bases. V was pared by 1 base and J by 3 bases, with 16 bases between. CDR3 length: 16 amino acids. Germline values: CDR1 MNHNS, CDR2 SASEGT. The CDR3 coding sequence is TGTGCCAGCAGTGAAGGGCTTCGGGGGTCTCGCTACGAGCAGTACTTC. The encoded protein is CASSEGLRGSRYEQYF.